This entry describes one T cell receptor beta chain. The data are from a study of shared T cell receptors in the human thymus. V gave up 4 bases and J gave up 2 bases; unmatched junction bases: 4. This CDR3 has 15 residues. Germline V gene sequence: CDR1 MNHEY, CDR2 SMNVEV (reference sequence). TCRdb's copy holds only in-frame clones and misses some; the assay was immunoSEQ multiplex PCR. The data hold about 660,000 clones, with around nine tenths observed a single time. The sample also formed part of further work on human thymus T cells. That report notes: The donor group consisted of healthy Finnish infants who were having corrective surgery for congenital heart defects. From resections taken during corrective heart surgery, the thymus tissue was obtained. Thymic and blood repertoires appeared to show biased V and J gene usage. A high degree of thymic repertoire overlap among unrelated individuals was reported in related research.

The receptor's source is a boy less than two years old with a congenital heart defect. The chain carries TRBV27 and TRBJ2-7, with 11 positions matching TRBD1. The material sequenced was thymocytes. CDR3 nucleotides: TGTGCCAGCAGTTCAGGGACAGGGGGAACCTACGAGCAGTACTTC. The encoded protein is CASSSGTGGTYEQYF.